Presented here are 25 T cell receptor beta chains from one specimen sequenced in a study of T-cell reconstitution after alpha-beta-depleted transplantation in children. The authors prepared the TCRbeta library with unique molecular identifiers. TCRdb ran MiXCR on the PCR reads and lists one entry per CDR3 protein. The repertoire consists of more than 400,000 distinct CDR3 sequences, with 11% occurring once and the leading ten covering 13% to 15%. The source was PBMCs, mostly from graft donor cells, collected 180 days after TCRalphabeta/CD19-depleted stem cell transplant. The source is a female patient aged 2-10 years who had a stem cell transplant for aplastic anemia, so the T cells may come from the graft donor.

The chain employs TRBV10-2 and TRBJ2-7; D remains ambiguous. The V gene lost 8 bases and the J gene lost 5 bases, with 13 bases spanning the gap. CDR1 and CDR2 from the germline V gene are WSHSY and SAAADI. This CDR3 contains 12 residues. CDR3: CASSRVADEQYV. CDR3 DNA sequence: TGCGCCAGCTCCCGGGTCGCGGACGAGCAGTACGTC.

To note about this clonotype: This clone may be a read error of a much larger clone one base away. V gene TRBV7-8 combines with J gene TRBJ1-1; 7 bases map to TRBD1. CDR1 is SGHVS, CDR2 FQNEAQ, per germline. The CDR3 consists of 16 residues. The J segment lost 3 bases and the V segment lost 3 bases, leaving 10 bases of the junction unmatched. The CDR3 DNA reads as TGTGCCAGCAGCTTTCCAAAGGGGGCGATCGACACTGAAGCTTTCTTT. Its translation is CASSFPKGAIDTEAFF. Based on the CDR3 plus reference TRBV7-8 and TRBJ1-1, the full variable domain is GAGVSQSPRYKVAKRGQDVALRCDPISGHVSLFWYQQALGQGPEFLTYFQNEAQLDKSGLPSDRFFAERPEGSVSTLKIQRTQQEDSAVYLCASSFPKGAIDTEAFFGQGTRLTVV.

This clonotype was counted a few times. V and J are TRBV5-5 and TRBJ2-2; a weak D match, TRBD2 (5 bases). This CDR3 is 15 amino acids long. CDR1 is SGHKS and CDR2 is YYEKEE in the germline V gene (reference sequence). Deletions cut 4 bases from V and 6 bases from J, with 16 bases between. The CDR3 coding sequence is TGTGCCAGCAGCCCTTTGATCGGGATTTCCGGGGAGCTGTTTTTT. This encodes CASSPLIGISGELFF. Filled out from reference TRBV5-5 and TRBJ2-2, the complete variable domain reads DAGVTQSPTHLIKTRGQQVTLRCSPISGHKSVSWYQQVLGQGPQFIFQYYEKEERGRGNFPDRFSARQFPNYSSELNVNALLLGDSALYLCASSPLIGISGELFFGEGSRLTVL.

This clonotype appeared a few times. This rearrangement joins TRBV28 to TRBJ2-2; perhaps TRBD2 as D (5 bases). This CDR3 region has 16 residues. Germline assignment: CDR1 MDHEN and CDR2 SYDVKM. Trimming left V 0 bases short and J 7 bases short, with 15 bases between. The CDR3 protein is CASSLWPSVGNGELFF. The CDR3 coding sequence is TGTGCCAGCAGTTTATGGCCCTCTGTCGGGAACGGGGAGCTGTTTTTT.

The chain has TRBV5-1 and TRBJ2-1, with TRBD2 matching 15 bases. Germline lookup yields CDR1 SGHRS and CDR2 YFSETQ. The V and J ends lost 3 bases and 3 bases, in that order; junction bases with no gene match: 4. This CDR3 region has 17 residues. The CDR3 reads CASSWTSGREFYNEQFF. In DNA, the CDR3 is TGCGCCAGCAGCTGGACTAGCGGGAGGGAGTTCTACAATGAGCAGTTCTTC.

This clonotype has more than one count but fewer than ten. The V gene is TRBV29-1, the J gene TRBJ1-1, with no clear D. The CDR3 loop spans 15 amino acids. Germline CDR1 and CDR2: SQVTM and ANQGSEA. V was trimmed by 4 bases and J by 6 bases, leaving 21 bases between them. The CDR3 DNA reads TGCAGCGTTGGCTTTCGACGCAGTGATAATGCTGAAGCTTTCTTT. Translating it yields CSVGFRRSDNAEAFF.

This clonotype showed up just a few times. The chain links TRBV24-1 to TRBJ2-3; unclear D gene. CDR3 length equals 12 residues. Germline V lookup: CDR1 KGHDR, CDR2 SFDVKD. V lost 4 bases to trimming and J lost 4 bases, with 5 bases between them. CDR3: CATSDRADTQYF. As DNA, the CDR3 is TGTGCCACCAGTGACCGGGCAGATACGCAGTATTTT.

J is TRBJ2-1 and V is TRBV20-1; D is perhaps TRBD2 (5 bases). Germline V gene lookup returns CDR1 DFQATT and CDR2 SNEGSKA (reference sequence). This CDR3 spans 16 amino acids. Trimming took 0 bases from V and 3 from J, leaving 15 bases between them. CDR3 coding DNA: TGCAGTGCTAGAGATGGAGCGGCCCCCCTCTACAATGAGCAGTTCTTC. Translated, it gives CSARDGAAPLYNEQFF.

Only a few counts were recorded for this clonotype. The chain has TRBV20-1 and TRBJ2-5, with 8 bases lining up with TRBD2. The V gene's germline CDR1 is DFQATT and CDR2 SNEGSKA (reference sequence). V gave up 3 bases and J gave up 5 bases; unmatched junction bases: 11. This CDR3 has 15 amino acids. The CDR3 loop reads CSASLSGGSGETQYF. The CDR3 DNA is TGCAGTGCTAGCTTGTCGGGAGGGTCCGGGGAGACCCAGTACTTC.

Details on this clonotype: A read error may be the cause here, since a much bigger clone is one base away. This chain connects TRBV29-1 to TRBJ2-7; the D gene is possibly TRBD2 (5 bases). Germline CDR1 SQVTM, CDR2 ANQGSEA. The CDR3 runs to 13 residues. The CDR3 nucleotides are TGCAGCGTTGTCTGGCGGAGAGACTACGACCAGTACTTC. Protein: CSVVWRRDYDQYF.

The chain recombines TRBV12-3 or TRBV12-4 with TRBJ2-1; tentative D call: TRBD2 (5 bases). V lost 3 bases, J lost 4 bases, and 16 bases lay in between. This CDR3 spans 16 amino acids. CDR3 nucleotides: TGTGCCAGCAGTTTGGTAGCGCTTCCCCCTTACAATGAGCAGTTCTTC. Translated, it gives CASSLVALPPYNEQFF.

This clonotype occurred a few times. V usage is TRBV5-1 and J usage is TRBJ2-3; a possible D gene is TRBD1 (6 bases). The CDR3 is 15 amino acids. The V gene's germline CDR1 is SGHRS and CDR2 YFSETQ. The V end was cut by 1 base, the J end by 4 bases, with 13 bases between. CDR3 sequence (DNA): TGCGCCAGCAGCTTGTCCCAGGGGTTCCCAGATACGCAGTATTTT. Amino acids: CASSLSQGFPDTQYF.

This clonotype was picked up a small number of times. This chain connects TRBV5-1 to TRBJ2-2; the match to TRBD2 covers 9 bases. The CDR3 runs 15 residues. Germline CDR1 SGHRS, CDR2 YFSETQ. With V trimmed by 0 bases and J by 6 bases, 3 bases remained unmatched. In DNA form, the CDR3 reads TGCGCCAGCAGCTTGGGTAGCGGGAGTCCCGGGGAGCTGTTTTTT. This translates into CASSLGSGSPGELFF.

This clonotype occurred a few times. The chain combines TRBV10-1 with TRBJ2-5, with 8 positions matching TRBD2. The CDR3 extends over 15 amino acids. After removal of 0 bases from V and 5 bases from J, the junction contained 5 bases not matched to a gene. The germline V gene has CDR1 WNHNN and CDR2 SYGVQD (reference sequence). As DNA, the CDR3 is TGCGCCAGCAGTGAGTCAGCGGGAGCTAGTGAGACCCAGTACTTC. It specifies CASSESAGASETQYF.

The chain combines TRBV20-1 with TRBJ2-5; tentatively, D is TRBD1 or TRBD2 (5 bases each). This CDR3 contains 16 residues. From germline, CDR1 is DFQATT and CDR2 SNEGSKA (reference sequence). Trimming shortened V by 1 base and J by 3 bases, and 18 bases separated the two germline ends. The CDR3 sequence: CSARVPNRGRKETQYF. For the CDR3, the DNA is TGCAGTGCTAGAGTACCCAACCGGGGCCGCAAAGAGACCCAGTACTTC.

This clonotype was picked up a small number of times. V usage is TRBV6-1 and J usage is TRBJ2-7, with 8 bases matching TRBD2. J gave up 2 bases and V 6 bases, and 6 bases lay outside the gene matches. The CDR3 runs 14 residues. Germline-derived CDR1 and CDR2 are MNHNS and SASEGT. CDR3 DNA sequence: TGTGCCAGCAGCCCACTAGCGGTCGCCTACGAGCAGTACTTC. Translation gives CASSPLAVAYEQYF.

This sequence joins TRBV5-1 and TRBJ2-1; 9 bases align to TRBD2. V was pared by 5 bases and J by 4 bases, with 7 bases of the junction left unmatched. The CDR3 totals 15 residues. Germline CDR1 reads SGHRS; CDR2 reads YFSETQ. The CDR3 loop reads CASRDGLAPYNEQFF. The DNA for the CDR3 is TGCGCCAGCAGAGATGGACTAGCGCCTTACAATGAGCAGTTCTTC.

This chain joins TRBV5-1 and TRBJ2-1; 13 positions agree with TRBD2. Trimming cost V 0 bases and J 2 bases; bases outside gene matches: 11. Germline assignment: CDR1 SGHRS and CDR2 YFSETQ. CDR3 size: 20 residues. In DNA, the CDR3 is TGCGCCAGCAGCTTGGGACTAGCGGGAGGATATCCCTCTCCCTACAATGAGCAGTTCTTC. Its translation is CASSLGLAGGYPSPYNEQFF.

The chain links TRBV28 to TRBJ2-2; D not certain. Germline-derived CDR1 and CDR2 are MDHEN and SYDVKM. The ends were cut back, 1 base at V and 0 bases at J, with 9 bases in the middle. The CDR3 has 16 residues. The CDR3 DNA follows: TGTGCCAGCAGTTTATTGGCCGGCCCGAACACCGGGGAGCTGTTTTTT. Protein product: CASSLLAGPNTGELFF.

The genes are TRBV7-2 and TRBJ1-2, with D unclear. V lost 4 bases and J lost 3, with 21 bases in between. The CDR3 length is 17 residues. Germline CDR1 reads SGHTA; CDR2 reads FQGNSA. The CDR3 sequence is CASSSLLVAGMYYGYTF. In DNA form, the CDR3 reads TGTGCCAGCAGCTCGTTACTCGTAGCGGGCATGTACTATGGCTACACCTTC.

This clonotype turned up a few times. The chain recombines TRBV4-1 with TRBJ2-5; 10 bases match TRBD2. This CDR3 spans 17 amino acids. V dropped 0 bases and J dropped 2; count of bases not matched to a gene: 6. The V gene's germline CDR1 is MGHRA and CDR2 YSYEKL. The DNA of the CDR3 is TGCGCCAGCAGCCAAGATCCAGCGGGAGGGCGGCAAGAGACCCAGTACTTC. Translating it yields CASSQDPAGGRQETQYF.

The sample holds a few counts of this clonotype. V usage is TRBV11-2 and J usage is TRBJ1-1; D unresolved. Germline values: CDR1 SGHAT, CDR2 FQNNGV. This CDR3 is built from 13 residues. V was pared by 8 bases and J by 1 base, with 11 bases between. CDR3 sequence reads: CASRTTTNTEAFF. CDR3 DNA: TGTGCCAGCCGGACGACCACGAACACTGAAGCTTTCTTT.

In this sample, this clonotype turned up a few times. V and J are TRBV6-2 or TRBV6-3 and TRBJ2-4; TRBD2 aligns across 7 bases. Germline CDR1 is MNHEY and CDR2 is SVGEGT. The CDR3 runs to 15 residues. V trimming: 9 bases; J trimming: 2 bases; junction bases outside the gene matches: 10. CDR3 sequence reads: CASKAGDYSKNIQYF. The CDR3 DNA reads TGTGCCAGTAAGGCGGGGGACTACTCCAAAAACATTCAGTACTTC.

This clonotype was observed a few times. The CDR3 bases are TGTGCCAGCAGTTTATGGCGGTCAGGGGAACGTAGTTACGAGCAGTACTTC. Translated, it gives CASSLWRSGERSYEQYF. The rearrangement links TRBV28 to TRBJ2-7; D might be TRBD1 (6 bases). The CDR3 totals 17 residues. Looked up from germline, CDR1 is MDHEN and CDR2 is SYDVKM. The V gene lost 0 bases and the J gene lost 4 bases, with 19 bases spanning the gap. Looking up the rest from reference TRBV28 and TRBJ2-7 gives the full variable domain: DVKVTQSSRYLVKRTGEKVFLECVQDMDHENMFWYRQDPGLGLRLIYFSYDVKMKEKGDIPEGYSVSREKKERFSLILESASTNQTSMYLCASSLWRSGERSYEQYFGPGTRLTVT.

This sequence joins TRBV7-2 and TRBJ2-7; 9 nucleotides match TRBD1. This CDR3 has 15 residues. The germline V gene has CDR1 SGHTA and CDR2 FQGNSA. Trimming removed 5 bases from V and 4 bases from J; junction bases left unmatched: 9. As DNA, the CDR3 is TGTGCCAGCAGCCCGCGACAGGGGGAAGCGTACGAGCAGTACGTC. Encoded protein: CASSPRQGEAYEQYV.